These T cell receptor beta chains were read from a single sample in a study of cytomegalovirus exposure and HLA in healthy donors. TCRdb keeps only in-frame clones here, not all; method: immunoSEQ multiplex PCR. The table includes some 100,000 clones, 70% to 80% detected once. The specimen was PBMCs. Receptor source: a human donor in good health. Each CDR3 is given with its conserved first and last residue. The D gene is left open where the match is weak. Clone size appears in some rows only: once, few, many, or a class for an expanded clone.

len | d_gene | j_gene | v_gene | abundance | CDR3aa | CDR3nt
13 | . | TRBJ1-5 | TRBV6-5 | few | CASSYSPLQPQHF | TGTGCCAGCAGTTACTCCCCCCTCCAGCCCCAGCATTTT
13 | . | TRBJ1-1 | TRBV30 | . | CAWSANQGFEAFF | TGTGCCTGGAGCGCTAACCAGGGGTTTGAAGCTTTCTTT
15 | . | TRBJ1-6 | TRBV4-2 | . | CASSQETATNSPLHF | TGTGCCAGCAGCCAAGAGACAGCCACCAATTCACCCCTCCACTTT
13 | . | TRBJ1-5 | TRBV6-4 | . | CASSAGVNQPQHF | TGTGCCAGCAGCGCAGGGGTGAATCAGCCCCAGCATTTT
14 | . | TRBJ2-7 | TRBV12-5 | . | CASPPGTTTYEQYF | TGTGCTAGTCCCCCCGGGACAACTACCTACGAGCAGTACTTC
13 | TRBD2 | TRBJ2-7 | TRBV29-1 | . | CSVQIRGGGEQYF | TGCAGCGTCCAAATCAGGGGCGGGGGGGAGCAGTACTTC
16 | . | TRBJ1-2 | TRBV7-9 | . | CASSRRGTFGYYGYTF | TGTGCCAGCAGCCGTAGAGGAACCTTCGGGTACTATGGCTACACCTTC
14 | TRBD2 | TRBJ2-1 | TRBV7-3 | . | CASSQTGGFNEQFF | TGTGCCAGCAGCCAAACGGGGGGATTCAATGAGCAGTTCTTC
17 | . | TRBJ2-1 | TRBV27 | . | CASSFAWAGTTYNEQFF | TGTGCCAGCAGTTTCGCCTGGGCGGGAACTACTTACAATGAGCAGTTCTTC
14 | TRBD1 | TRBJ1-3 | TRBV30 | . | CAWSWTGTRDTIYF | TGTGCCTGGAGTTGGACAGGCACGAGAGACACCATATATTTT
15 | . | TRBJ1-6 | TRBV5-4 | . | CASSSPGHRGSPLHF | TGTGCCAGCAGCTCACCGGGACACAGAGGTTCACCCCTCCACTTT
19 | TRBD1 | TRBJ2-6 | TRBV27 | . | CASSLYSTGPFSGANVLTF | TGTGCCAGCAGCTTATACTCGACAGGGCCATTCTCTGGGGCCAACGTCCTGACTTTC
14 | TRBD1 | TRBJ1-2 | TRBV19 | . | CASTPGQGNWGYTF | TGTGCCAGTACCCCGGGACAGGGAAATTGGGGCTACACCTTC
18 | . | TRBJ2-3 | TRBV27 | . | CASSFQPQGVYPTDTQYF | TGTGCCAGCAGTTTTCAGCCTCAGGGTGTGTATCCAACAGATACGCAGTATTTT
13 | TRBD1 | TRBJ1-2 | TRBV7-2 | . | CASSPDRGYGYTF | TGTGCCAGCAGCCCAGACAGGGGCTATGGCTACACCTTC
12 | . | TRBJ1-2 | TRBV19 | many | CASSGRTLGYTF | TGTGCCAGTAGTGGGAGGACTCTTGGCTACACCTTC
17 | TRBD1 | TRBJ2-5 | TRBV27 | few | CASSLSGGTGGSRTQYF | TGTGCCAGCAGTTTATCAGGAGGGACAGGGGGTTCGAGGACCCAGTACTTC